This passage covers 15 T cell receptor beta chains from one sample sequenced in a study of blood T cells in healthy people across ages. A second about 7 to 11 cycle PCR used barcoded and J-beta primers. TCRdb processed the 5' RACE reads anew with MiXCR; each CDR3 protein has one entry. The sample records around 1,900,000 distinct CDR3 sequences, around 40% being singletons. Sequenced sample: blood. The receptors come from a human donor in good health.

The V gene is TRBV6-5, the J gene TRBJ1-1; D is unclear. Trimming took off 0 bases at V and 2 bases at J, with 10 bases between the two ends. Germline CDR1 reads MNHEY; CDR2 reads SVGAGI. The CDR3 length is 15 residues. The CDR3 loop is CASSYSGVPNTEAFF. The CDR3 DNA reads as TGTGCCAGCAGTTACTCTGGGGTCCCCAACACTGAAGCTTTCTTT.

V usage is TRBV12-3 or TRBV12-4 and J usage is TRBJ1-5, with D tentatively TRBD1 (6 bases). The CDR3 is 16 residues long. V lost 3 bases, J lost 6 bases, and 18 bases lay in between. The CDR3 nucleotides read TGTGCCAGCAGTTTCGGATCCGGGGGCGCGGGTCAGCCCCAGCATTTT. Residues: CASSFGSGGAGQPQHF.

The chain recombines TRBV7-9 with TRBJ1-5; D unresolved. V lost 3 bases and J 2 bases, leaving 11 bases between the germline ends. CDR1 and CDR2 from the germline V gene are SEHNR and FQNEAQ (reference sequence). This CDR3 is 15 amino acids long. The CDR3 DNA reads as TGTGCCAGCAGCTTTGGGCTCTACGGCAATCAGCCCCAGCATTTT. Its translation is CASSFGLYGNQPQHF.

This chain uses TRBV6-2 or TRBV6-3 with TRBJ1-5, with a weak D call TRBD1 (6 bases). This CDR3 has 19 amino acids. Looked up from germline, CDR1 is MNHEY and CDR2 is SVGEGT. The ends were cut back, 2 bases at V and 0 bases at J, with 20 bases in the middle. CDR3 protein: CASSYGNQVGGGSNQPQHF. CDR3 bases: TGTGCCAGCAGTTACGGTAACCAGGTGGGAGGGGGTAGCAATCAGCCCCAGCATTTT.

The sample holds a few counts of this clonotype. V and J are TRBV28 and TRBJ2-2, with D tentatively TRBD2 (5 bases). CDR1 and CDR2 (germline): MDHEN, SYDVKM. The CDR3 sequence is 14 residues long. V lost 2 bases and J lost 3, with 7 bases in between. In DNA form, the CDR3 reads TGTGCCAGCAGTTTAGGAGGTCACACCGGGGAGCTGTTTTTT. Translation gives CASSLGGHTGELFF.

This clonotype was detected a few times. The V gene is TRBV19, the J gene TRBJ1-5; D unclear. The CDR3 extends over 15 amino acids. Germline CDR1 LNHDA, CDR2 SQIVND (reference sequence). V gave up 7 bases and J gave up 5 bases, with 18 bases separating them. The CDR3 sequence is CASTPSVGLDQPQHF. CDR3 DNA sequence: TGTGCCAGTACCCCCTCAGTGGGGTTGGATCAGCCCCAGCATTTT.

This clonotype was seen only once. This chain connects TRBV12-3 or TRBV12-4 to TRBJ2-4, with TRBD1 identical over 7 bases. V dropped 7 bases and J dropped 2; count of bases not matched to a gene: 11. The CDR3 spans 16 residues. Here the CDR3 reads CASIRQGGLTKNIQYF. As DNA, the CDR3 is TGTGCCAGCATCCGACAGGGCGGTTTGACCAAAAACATTCAGTACTTC.

The table lists this clonotype with a few counts. The J gene is TRBJ2-7, the V gene TRBV6-5; D might be TRBD2 (5 bases). TRBJ2-5 explains the end of the DNA better; the J call may be wrong. Germline CDR1 and CDR2: MNHEY and SVGAGI. The CDR3 length is 13 residues. The CDR3 DNA is TGTGCCAGCACCACCGGGGTAGGCGAGACCCAGTACTTC. This translates into CASTTGVGETQYF.

V usage is TRBV7-2 and J usage is TRBJ1-2, with TRBD1 matching over 7 bases. V trimming: 6 bases; J trimming: 4 bases; junction bases outside the gene matches: 5. This CDR3 comprises 13 residues. Germline assignment: CDR1 SGHTA and CDR2 FQGNSA. CDR3 loop: CASSQGQFYGYTF. In DNA form, the CDR3 reads TGTGCCAGCAGTCAGGGACAGTTCTATGGCTACACCTTC. Filled out from reference TRBV7-2 and TRBJ1-2, the complete variable domain reads GAGVSQSPSNKVTEKGKDVELRCDPISGHTALYWYRQSLGQGLEFLIYFQGNSAPDKSGLPSDRFSAERTGGSVSTLTIQRTQQEDSAVYLCASSQGQFYGYTFGSGTRLTVV.

This clonotype was seen more than once but under ten times. The chain recombines TRBV28 with TRBJ2-4, with D tentatively TRBD2 (5 bases). The V and J ends lost 3 bases and 9 bases respectively, with 30 bases between them. The CDR3 extends over 19 amino acids. Per germline, CDR1 MDHEN and CDR2 SYDVKM. The CDR3 loop is CASSFVSYRPGGLATIQYF. Here the CDR3 DNA reads TGTGCCAGCAGTTTCGTTTCGTATCGACCGGGCGGGCTAGCAACCATTCAGTACTTC.

The rearrangement joins TRBV4-1 to TRBJ2-1, with TRBD1 matching 8 bases. The CDR3 runs to 12 residues. Germline V gives CDR1 MGHRA, CDR2 YSYEKL. The junction had 8 bases not matched to a gene; V was cut back by 4 bases and J by 15 bases. The CDR3 DNA reads TGCGCCAGCAGCCCGCCCAGGGGACAGGTGTTCTTC. Its translation is CASSPPRGQVFF.

The chain joins TRBV11-2 to TRBJ2-1; D gene ambiguous. This CDR3 is built from 16 residues. From germline, CDR1 is SGHAT and CDR2 FQNNGV. V gave up 5 bases and J gave up 2 bases, with 16 bases separating them. The CDR3 DNA reads as TGTGCCAGCAGCCCCGAGGTCCGGAGAACCTACAATGAGCAGTTCTTC. It codes for CASSPEVRRTYNEQFF.

V is TRBV6-5 and J is TRBJ2-1; D remains unclear. Trimming took off 5 bases at V and 8 bases at J, with 19 bases between the two ends. CDR1 MNHEY and CDR2 SVGAGI come from the germline V gene. CDR3 length: 15 residues. The CDR3 DNA reads as TGTGCCAGCAGTATTAGTAATCTCCAACCCGATGAGCAGTTCTTC. Translated: CASSISNLQPDEQFF.

Here the CDR3 DNA reads TGTGCCAGCAGCATAAGCGGGGGGGCCGACAATGAGCAGTTCTTC. Its protein product is CASSISGGADNEQFF. The V and J genes are TRBV9 and TRBJ2-1; 10 nucleotides line up with TRBD2. V gave up 4 bases and J gave up 5 bases; unmatched junction bases: 6. The CDR3 extends over 15 amino acids. The germline V gene has CDR1 SGDLS and CDR2 YYNGEE.

About this clonotype itself: At one of its ends the junction is not consistent with the germline gene, which may arise from a read error. The CDR3 coding sequence is TGCAGCGTCGAAGAGACAGGGGCTCCCCCCTATGGCTACACCTTC. This translates into CSVEETGAPPYGYTF. V usage is TRBV29-1 and J usage is TRBJ1-2; 8 bases fit TRBD1. CDR1 and CDR2 (germline): SQVTM, ANQGSEA. This CDR3 contains 15 residues.